This T cell receptor (beta chain) is from a study of blood T cell repertoires in COVID-19. Sequencing was performed with immunoSEQ multiplex PCR; in TCRdb, only in-frame clones are kept and a portion is missing. In the table there are roughly 140,000 clones, 75% to 90% of which are singletons. Per the germline V gene, CDR1 is KGHSH and CDR2 is LQKENI. V was trimmed by 4 bases and J by 6 bases, leaving 18 bases between them. The CDR3 has 15 residues. The sequencing input was PBMCs or T cells enriched from blood (not recorded which). The TCR comes from a man aged 45 to 65 in a cohort exposed to, infected with or recovered from COVID-19 (not recorded which). The chain couples TRBV18 to TRBJ1-1; D may be TRBD1 (6 bases). Here the CDR3 DNA reads TGTGCCAGCTCACTCCGACAGGCCCTGAGTGCTGAAGCTTTCTTT. Its protein is CASSLRQALSAEAFF.